This TCR beta chain was observed in a study of blood T cell repertoires in COVID-19. TCRdb's table, derived via immunoSEQ multiplex PCR, lists solely in-frame clones and lacks some. This sample yields about 190,000 clones, of which about 88% are seen a single time; less than 3.5% belongs to the top ten. CDR3 length equals 14 residues. Germline V gives CDR1 MDHEN, CDR2 SYDVKM. V shed 7 bases and J 2 bases; nucleotides not matched to a gene: 2. This sequence originates from a man in his forties with active or convalescent COVID-19. Sequencing was done on a sample of peripheral blood. V gene TRBV28 combines with J gene TRBJ1-3; TRBD1 matches 10 bases. The CDR3 DNA reads TGTGCCAGCATCGGGACAGGGGCTGGAAACACCATATATTTT. Translating it yields CASIGTGAGNTIYF.